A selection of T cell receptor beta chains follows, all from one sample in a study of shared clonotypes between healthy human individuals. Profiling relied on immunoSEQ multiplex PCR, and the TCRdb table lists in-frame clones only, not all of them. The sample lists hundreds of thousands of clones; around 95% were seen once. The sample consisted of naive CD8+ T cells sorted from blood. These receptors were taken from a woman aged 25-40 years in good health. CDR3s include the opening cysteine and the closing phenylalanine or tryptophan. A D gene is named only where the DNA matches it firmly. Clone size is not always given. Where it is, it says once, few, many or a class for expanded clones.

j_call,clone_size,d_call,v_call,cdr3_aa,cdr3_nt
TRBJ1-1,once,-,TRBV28,CASSYGTRGTEAFF,TGTGCCAGCAGTTATGGGACAAGGGGCACTGAAGCTTTCTTT
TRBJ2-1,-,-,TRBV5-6,CASSQRIFYNEQFF,TGTGCCAGCAGCCAGCGGATATTCTACAATGAGCAGTTCTTC
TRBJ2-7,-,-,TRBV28,CASSFHYEQYF,TGTGCCAGCAGTTTTCATTACGAGCAGTACTTC
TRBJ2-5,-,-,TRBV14,CASSQDGTTLKTQYF,TGTGCCAGCAGCCAAGACGGGACAACACTAAAGACCCAGTACTTC
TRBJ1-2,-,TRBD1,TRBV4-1,CASSQDFATLRGNEVGYTF,TGCGCCAGCAGCCAAGATTTCGCCACCCTCAGGGGGAATGAGGTTGGCTACACCTTC
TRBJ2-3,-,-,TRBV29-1,CSANTDTQYF,TGCAGCGCAAACACAGATACGCAGTATTTT
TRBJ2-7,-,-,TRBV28,CASNARGYSYEQYF,TGTGCCAGCAACGCGCGCGGCTACTCCTACGAGCAGTACTTC
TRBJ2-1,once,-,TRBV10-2,CASSILAGQFF,TGCGCCAGCAGTATCCTAGCCGGGCAGTTCTTC
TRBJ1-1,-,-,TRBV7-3,CASSTETGPDAEAFF,TGTGCCAGCAGCACTGAGACTGGTCCGGATGCTGAAGCTTTCTTT
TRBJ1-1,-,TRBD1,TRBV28,CASSSPGQGKATEAFF,TGTGCCAGCAGTTCCCCCGGACAGGGGAAAGCCACTGAAGCTTTCTTT